These T cell receptor beta chains were read from a single sample in a study of T cell changes during pregnancy in multiple sclerosis. Some clones are missing from TCRdb's copy, which holds only in-frame ones; the method was immunoSEQ multiplex PCR. The data show about 41,000 clones, approximately 94% seen once. The input for sequencing was CD8+ T cells from peripheral blood mononuclear cells, taken in the third trimester of pregnancy. These receptors came from a female donor with multiple sclerosis, enrolled in a pregnancy study. The CDR3 runs from the conserved cysteine through the conserved F or W. The order of the fields is clone size, V gene, J gene, D gene, CDR3 DNA, CDR3 protein. The D gene is left open where the match is weak. For some rows the clone size is stated as once, few or many, or as a class when expanded; others skip it.

clone size: NA; V gene: TRBV27; J gene: TRBJ2-3; D gene: NA; CDR3 DNA: TGTGCCAGCAGTTCTTTAGGGGACATAGATACGCAGTATTTT; CDR3 protein: CASSSLGDIDTQYF
clone size: NA; V gene: TRBV19; J gene: TRBJ1-1; D gene: TRBD1; CDR3 DNA: TGTGCCAGTAGTTCAGGGACAGGGAACACTGAAGCTTTCTTT; CDR3 protein: CASSSGTGNTEAFF
clone size: NA; V gene: TRBV21-1; J gene: TRBJ2-2; D gene: NA; CDR3 DNA: TGTGCCAGCAGCCCCCGGACTAGCGCGGGAACCGGGGAGCTGTTTTTT; CDR3 protein: CASSPRTSAGTGELFF
clone size: NA; V gene: TRBV7-9; J gene: TRBJ2-5; D gene: NA; CDR3 DNA: TGTGCCAGCAGCTTAACAGGGACCGGTCAAAAAGAGACCCAGTACTTC; CDR3 protein: CASSLTGTGQKETQYF
clone size: NA; V gene: TRBV6-1; J gene: TRBJ2-7; D gene: NA; CDR3 DNA: TGTGCCAGCTCAAGTCAGTCAGGGTCCGCCTACGAGCAGTACTTC; CDR3 protein: CASSSQSGSAYEQYF
clone size: once; V gene: TRBV2; J gene: TRBJ1-1; D gene: NA; CDR3 DNA: TGTGCCAGCAGTGGACGTGGGCAAACTGGAAGAAACACTGAAGCTTTCTTT; CDR3 protein: CASSGRGQTGRNTEAFF
clone size: once; V gene: TRBV5-1; J gene: TRBJ2-7; D gene: NA; CDR3 DNA: TGCGCCAGCAGCCCTGCCGGTTCCTACGAGCAGTACTTC; CDR3 protein: CASSPAGSYEQYF
clone size: once; V gene: TRBV7-6; J gene: TRBJ2-2; D gene: TRBD1; CDR3 DNA: TGTGCCAGCAGCGAAACAGGGGACACCGGGGAGCTGTTTTTT; CDR3 protein: CASSETGDTGELFF
clone size: NA; V gene: TRBV27; J gene: TRBJ2-7; D gene: TRBD1; CDR3 DNA: TGTGCCAGCAGTTTTCGCCGGGACAGGGGCCTCTACGAGCAGTACTTC; CDR3 protein: CASSFRRDRGLYEQYF
clone size: NA; V gene: TRBV15; J gene: TRBJ1-5; D gene: NA; CDR3 DNA: TGTGCCACCAGCAGTACCAGGGCGCCTTATAGCAATCAGCCCCAGCATTTT; CDR3 protein: CATSSTRAPYSNQPQHF
clone size: NA; V gene: TRBV13; J gene: TRBJ2-1; D gene: TRBD2; CDR3 DNA: TGTGCCAGCGGTTATCGGACTAGCGGCTACAATGAGCAGTTCTTC; CDR3 protein: CASGYRTSGYNEQFF
clone size: NA; V gene: TRBV6-1; J gene: TRBJ2-7; D gene: NA; CDR3 DNA: TGTGCCAGCAGTGAGACGGACAGAGGTCTCTACTACGAGCAGTACTTC; CDR3 protein: CASSETDRGLYYEQYF
clone size: NA; V gene: TRBV19; J gene: TRBJ1-5; D gene: TRBD1; CDR3 DNA: TGTGCCGGGTCCGAAGGGACAGGGGTCCAGCCCCAGCATTTT; CDR3 protein: CAGSEGTGVQPQHF
clone size: NA; V gene: TRBV10-1; J gene: TRBJ2-1; D gene: NA; CDR3 DNA: TGCGCCAACCCGATGCGGGCGGATGAGCAGTTCTTC; CDR3 protein: CANPMRADEQFF
clone size: NA; V gene: TRBV19; J gene: TRBJ2-1; D gene: NA; CDR3 DNA: TGTGCCAGTAGTATAAGCGGAAACAATGAGCAGTTCTTC; CDR3 protein: CASSISGNNEQFF
clone size: NA; V gene: TRBV13; J gene: TRBJ1-4; D gene: TRBD1; CDR3 DNA: TGTGCCAGCAGCCAAGACAGGGGAGGTGAAAAACTGTTTTTT; CDR3 protein: CASSQDRGGEKLFF
clone size: NA; V gene: TRBV10-2; J gene: TRBJ2-1; D gene: NA; CDR3 DNA: TGCGCCAGCAGATCCGGACAACACAATGAGCAGTTCTTC; CDR3 protein: CASRSGQHNEQFF
clone size: NA; V gene: TRBV28; J gene: TRBJ2-7; D gene: NA; CDR3 DNA: TGTGCCAGCAGTGATATCAAAGCCCCCGCCTTAGTACACGAGCAGTACTTC; CDR3 protein: CASSDIKAPALVHEQYF
clone size: NA; V gene: TRBV27; J gene: TRBJ2-7; D gene: NA; CDR3 DNA: TGTGCCAGCAGTCGTGCAGGGGACGAGCAGTACTTC; CDR3 protein: CASSRAGDEQYF
clone size: NA; V gene: TRBV20-1; J gene: TRBJ2-1; D gene: TRBD2; CDR3 DNA: TGCAGTGTAGCGGGAGGTGGTGAGCAGTTCTTC; CDR3 protein: CSVAGGGEQFF
clone size: once; V gene: TRBV7-3; J gene: TRBJ2-1; D gene: TRBD1; CDR3 DNA: TGTGCCAGCAGCCGACAGGGATTCGGTGAGCAGTTCTTC; CDR3 protein: CASSRQGFGEQFF
clone size: NA; V gene: TRBV14; J gene: TRBJ2-3; D gene: TRBD1; CDR3 DNA: TGTGCCAGCAGCCAAACAGGGGGCCCTGTGGATACGCAGTATTTT; CDR3 protein: CASSQTGGPVDTQYF
clone size: NA; V gene: TRBV5-5; J gene: TRBJ1-2; D gene: TRBD1; CDR3 DNA: TGTGCCAGCAGCAAAAGGACAGGGGTGAACTACACCTTC; CDR3 protein: CASSKRTGVNYTF
clone size: NA; V gene: TRBV11-1; J gene: TRBJ2-7; D gene: NA; CDR3 DNA: TGTGCCAGCAGCTTAGGGCGGGGAGCCGTCTACGAGCAGTACTTC; CDR3 protein: CASSLGRGAVYEQYF
clone size: NA; V gene: TRBV28; J gene: TRBJ2-7; D gene: NA; CDR3 DNA: TGTGCCAGCAGTTTCAGGGGCACAATCTCCTACGAGCAGTACTTC; CDR3 protein: CASSFRGTISYEQYF
clone size: NA; V gene: TRBV29-1; J gene: TRBJ2-7; D gene: TRBD1; CDR3 DNA: TGCAGCGTTGAGGGCGGACAGGACTACGAGCAGTACTTC; CDR3 protein: CSVEGGQDYEQYF
clone size: NA; V gene: TRBV2; J gene: TRBJ2-1; D gene: TRBD1; CDR3 DNA: TGTGCCAGCAAGGGACAGGGCGTGTACAATGAGCAGTTCTTC; CDR3 protein: CASKGQGVYNEQFF
clone size: NA; V gene: TRBV15; J gene: TRBJ2-2; D gene: NA; CDR3 DNA: TGTGCCACCCCCGCGGTGGGGAACACCGGGGAGCTGTTTTTT; CDR3 protein: CATPAVGNTGELFF
clone size: once; V gene: TRBV7-9; J gene: TRBJ2-1; D gene: TRBD1; CDR3 DNA: TGTGCCAGCAGCTTTGGCAGGGGGTATGAGCAGTTCTTC; CDR3 protein: CASSFGRGYEQFF
clone size: NA; V gene: TRBV29-1; J gene: TRBJ2-1; D gene: NA; CDR3 DNA: TGCAGCGTTGAGGCGGACTACAATGAGCAGTTCTTC; CDR3 protein: CSVEADYNEQFF
clone size: NA; V gene: TRBV6-5; J gene: TRBJ2-1; D gene: NA; CDR3 DNA: TGTGCCAGCAAGTCGAGTATCGGCTCCTACAATGAGCAGTTCTTC; CDR3 protein: CASKSSIGSYNEQFF
clone size: once; V gene: TRBV7-9; J gene: TRBJ2-7; D gene: TRBD2; CDR3 DNA: TGTGCCAGCAGCTTGGGGCTAGCGGGCCGCTACGAGCAGTACTTC; CDR3 protein: CASSLGLAGRYEQYF
clone size: NA; V gene: TRBV6-5; J gene: TRBJ2-5; D gene: NA; CDR3 DNA: TGTGCCAGCAGTTATTCGCAGGGCAGCCACCAAGAGACCCAGTACTTC; CDR3 protein: CASSYSQGSHQETQYF
clone size: NA; V gene: TRBV19; J gene: TRBJ1-5; D gene: NA; CDR3 DNA: TGTGCCAGTAGTGTTAATAGCAATCAGCCCCAGCATTTT; CDR3 protein: CASSVNSNQPQHF
clone size: NA; V gene: TRBV19; J gene: TRBJ2-1; D gene: TRBD2; CDR3 DNA: TGTGCCAGTAGTAAAGGCCCTTCTAGCGGAGCCTACAATGAGCAGTTCTTC; CDR3 protein: CASSKGPSSGAYNEQFF